The clone carrying this TCR beta chain was seen just once. This sample was included in a study of T cell changes during pregnancy in multiple sclerosis. Assay: immunoSEQ multiplex PCR; the TCRdb copy retains only in-frame clones and omits some. The data hold approximately 79,000 clones, with 90% to 95% observed a single time. V was cut by 1 base and J by 9 bases, with 7 bases left in between. Germline-derived CDR1 and CDR2 are LNHDA and SQIVND (reference sequence). The CDR3 extends over 13 amino acids. This TCR was sampled from a female donor in good health, enrolled as a control in a pregnancy study. The chain carries TRBV19 and TRBJ1-6; D not resolved. The material was peripheral blood, obtained in the second trimester of pregnancy. This CDR3 reads CASSIGAGSPLHF. The CDR3 DNA follows: TGTGCCAGTAGTATAGGGGCGGGTTCACCCCTCCACTTT.